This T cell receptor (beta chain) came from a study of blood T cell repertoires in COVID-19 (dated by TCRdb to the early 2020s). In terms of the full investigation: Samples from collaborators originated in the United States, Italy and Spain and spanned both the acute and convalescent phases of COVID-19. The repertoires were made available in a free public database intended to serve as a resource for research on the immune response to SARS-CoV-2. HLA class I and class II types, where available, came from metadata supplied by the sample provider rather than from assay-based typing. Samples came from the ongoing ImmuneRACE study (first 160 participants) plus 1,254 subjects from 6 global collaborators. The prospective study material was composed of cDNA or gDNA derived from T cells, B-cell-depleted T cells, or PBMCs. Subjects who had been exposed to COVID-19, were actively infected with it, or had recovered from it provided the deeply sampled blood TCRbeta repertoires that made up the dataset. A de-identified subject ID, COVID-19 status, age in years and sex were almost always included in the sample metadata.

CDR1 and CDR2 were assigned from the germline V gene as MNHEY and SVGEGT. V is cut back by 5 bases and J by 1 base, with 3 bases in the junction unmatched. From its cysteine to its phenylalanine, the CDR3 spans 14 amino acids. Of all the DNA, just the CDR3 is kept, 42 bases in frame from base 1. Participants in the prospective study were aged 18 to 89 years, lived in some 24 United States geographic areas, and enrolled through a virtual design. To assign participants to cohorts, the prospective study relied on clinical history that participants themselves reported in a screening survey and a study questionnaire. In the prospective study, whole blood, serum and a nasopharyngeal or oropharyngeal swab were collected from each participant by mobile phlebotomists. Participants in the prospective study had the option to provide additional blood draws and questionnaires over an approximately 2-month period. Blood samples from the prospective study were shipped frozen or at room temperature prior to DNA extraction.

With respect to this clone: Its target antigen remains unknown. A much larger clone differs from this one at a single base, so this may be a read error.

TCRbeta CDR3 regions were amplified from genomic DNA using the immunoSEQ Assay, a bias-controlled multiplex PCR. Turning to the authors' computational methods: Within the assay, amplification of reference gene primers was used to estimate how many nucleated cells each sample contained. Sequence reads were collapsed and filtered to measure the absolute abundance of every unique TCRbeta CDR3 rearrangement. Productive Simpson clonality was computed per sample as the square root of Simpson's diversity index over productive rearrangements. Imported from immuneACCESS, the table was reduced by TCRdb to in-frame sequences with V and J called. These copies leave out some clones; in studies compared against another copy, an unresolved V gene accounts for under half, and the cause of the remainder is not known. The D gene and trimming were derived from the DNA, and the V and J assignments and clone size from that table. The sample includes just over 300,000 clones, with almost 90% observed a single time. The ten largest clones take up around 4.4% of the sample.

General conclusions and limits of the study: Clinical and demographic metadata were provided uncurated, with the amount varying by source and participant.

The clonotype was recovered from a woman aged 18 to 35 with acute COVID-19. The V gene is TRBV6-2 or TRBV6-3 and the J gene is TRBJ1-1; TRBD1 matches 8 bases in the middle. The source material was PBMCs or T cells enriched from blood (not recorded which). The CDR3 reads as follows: CASSPDRANTEAFF. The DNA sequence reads TGTGCCAGCAGTCCGGACAGGGCGAACACTGAAGCTTTCTTT.